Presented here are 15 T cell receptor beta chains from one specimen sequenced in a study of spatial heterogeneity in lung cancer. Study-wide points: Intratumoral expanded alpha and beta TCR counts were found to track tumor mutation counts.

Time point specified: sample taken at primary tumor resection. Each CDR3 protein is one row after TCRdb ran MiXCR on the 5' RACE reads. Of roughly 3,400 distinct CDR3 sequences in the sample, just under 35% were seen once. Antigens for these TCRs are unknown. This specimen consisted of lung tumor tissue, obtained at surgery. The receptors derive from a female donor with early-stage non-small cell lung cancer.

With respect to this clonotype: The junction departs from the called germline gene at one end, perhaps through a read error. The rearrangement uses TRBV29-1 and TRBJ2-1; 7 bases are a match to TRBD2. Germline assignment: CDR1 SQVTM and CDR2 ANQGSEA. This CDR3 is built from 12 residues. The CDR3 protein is CSVEVQTKRGLF. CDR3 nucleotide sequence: TGCAGCGTTGAGGTCCAGACTAAGCGGGGTCTATTC.

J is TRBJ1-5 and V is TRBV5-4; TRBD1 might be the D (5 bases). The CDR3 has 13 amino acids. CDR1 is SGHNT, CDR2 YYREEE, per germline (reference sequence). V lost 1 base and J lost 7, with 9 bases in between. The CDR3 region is CASSLLGEQPQHF. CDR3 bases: TGTGCCAGCAGCTTGCTGGGGGAACAGCCCCAGCATTTT.

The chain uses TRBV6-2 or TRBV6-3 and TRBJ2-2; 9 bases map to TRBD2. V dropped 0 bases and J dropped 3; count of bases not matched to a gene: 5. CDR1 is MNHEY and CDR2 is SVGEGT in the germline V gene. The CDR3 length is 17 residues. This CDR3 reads CASSYSRTSGYTGELFF. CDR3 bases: TGTGCCAGCAGTTACTCGAGAACTAGCGGGTACACCGGGGAGCTGTTTTTT.

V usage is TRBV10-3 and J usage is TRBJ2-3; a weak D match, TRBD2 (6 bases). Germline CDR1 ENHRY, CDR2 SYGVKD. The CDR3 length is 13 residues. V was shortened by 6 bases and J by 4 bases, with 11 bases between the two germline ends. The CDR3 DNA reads TGTGCCATCAGCCCCGGGACTCCAGATACGCAGTATTTT. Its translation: CAISPGTPDTQYF.

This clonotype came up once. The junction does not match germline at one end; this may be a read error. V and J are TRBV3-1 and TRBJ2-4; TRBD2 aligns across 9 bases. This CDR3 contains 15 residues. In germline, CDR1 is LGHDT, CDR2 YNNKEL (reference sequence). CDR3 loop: CASTQLAGGGNIQYF. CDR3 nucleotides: TGTGCCAGCACCCAACTAGCGGGCGGGGGAAACATTCAGTACTTC.

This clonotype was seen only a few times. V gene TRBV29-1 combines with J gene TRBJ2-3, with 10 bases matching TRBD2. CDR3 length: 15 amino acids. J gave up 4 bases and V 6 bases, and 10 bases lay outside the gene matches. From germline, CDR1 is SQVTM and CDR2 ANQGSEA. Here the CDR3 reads CSVNSGRTGADTQYF. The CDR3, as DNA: TGCAGCGTCAATAGCGGGAGGACCGGGGCAGATACGCAGTATTTT.

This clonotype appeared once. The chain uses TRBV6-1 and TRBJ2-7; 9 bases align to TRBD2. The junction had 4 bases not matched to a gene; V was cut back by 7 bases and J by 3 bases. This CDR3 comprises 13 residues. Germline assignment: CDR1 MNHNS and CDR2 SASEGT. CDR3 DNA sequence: TGTGCCAGCATTCGAGCGGGAGGCTACGAGCAGTACTTC. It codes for CASIRAGGYEQYF.

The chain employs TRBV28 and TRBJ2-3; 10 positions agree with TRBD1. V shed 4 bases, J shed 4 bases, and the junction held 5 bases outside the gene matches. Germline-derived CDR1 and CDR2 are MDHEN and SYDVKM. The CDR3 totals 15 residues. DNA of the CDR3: TGTGCCAGCAGTTCAACCGGGACAGGGGCAGATACGCAGTATTTT. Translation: CASSSTGTGADTQYF.

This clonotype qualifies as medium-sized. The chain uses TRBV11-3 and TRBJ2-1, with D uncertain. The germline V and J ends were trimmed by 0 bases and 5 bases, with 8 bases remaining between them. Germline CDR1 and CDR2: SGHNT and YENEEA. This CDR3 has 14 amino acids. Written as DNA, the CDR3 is TGTGCCAGCAGCTTAGAGGTGGGCCACAATGAGCAGTTCTTC. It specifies CASSLEVGHNEQFF.

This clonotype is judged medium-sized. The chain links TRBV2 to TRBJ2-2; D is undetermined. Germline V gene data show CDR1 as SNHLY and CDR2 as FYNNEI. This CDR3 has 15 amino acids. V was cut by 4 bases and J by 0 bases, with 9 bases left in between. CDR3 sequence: CASSGSGSNTGELFF. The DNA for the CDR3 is TGTGCCAGCAGTGGTTCCGGTTCGAACACCGGGGAGCTGTTTTTT. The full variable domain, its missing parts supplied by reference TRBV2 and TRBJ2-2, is EPEVTQTPSHQVTQMGQEVILRCVPISNHLYFYWYRQILGQKVEFLVSFYNNEISEKSEIFDDQFSVERPDGSNFTLKIRSTKLEDSAMYFCASSGSGSNTGELFFGEGSRLTVL.

This chain's CDR3 is CASSHPRGELFF. Written as DNA, the CDR3 is TGTGCCAGCAGCCACCCAAGAGGGGAGCTGTTTTTT. The J gene is TRBJ2-2, the V gene TRBV6-5; D is ambiguous. With 6 bases removed from V and 8 bases from J, the gap between germline ends came to 10 bases. Per germline, CDR1 MNHEY and CDR2 SVGAGI. The CDR3 covers 12 residues.

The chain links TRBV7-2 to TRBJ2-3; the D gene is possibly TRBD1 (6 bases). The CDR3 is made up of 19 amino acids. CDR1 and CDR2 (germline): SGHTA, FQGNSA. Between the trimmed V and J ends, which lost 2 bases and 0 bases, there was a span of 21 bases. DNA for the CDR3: TGTGCCAGCAGCTTAACTGGGGGCTTAGCTGGGTCTAGCACAGATACGCAGTATTTT. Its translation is CASSLTGGLAGSSTDTQYF.

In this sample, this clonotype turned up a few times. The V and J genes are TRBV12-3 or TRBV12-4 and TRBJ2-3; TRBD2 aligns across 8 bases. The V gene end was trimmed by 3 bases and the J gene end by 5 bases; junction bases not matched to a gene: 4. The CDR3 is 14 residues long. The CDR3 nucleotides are TGTGCCAGCAGTTTCGGGGGGGCGGGAGATACGCAGTATTTT. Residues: CASSFGGAGDTQYF.

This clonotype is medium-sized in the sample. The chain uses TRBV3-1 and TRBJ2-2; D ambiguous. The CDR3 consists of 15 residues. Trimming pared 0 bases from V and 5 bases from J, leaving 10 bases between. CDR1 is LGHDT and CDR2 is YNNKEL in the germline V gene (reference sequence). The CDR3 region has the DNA TGTGCCAGCAGCCAAGATCGTTACGGAACCGGGGAGCTGTTTTTT. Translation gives CASSQDRYGTGELFF.

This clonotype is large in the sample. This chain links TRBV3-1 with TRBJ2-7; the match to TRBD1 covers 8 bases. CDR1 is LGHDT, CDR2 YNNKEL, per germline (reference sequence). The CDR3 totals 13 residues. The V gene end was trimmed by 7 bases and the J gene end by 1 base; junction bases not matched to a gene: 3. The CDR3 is CASTRQGSYEQYF. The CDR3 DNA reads TGTGCCAGCACGAGACAGGGGTCCTACGAGCAGTACTTC.